A selection of T cell receptor beta chains follows, all from one sample in a study of T-cell memory formation after mild COVID-19. TCRdb re-analysed the 5' RACE reads in MiXCR, keeping a single row per CDR3 protein. The top ten hold around a fifth of the sample, which has about 280,000 distinct CDR3 sequences, approximately 8% seen once. The sample consisted of PBMCs or a T cell subset sorted from them (not recorded which). Receptors were obtained from a man younger than 35 who had mild COVID-19 (a few samples of this study predate the infection). Cell type and time point are not known. CDR3s include the opening cysteine and the closing phenylalanine or tryptophan. The D gene is left open where the match is weak. Clone size is not always given. Where it is, it says once, few, many or a class for expanded clones.

J gene: TRBJ2-3; V gene: TRBV4-1; D gene: .; clone size: .; CDR3 DNA: TGCGCCAGCAGCCAAGAGGGGATACGACTTAGCACAGATACGCAGTATTTT; CDR3 protein: CASSQEGIRLSTDTQYF
J gene: TRBJ2-2; V gene: TRBV4-2; D gene: .; clone size: .; CDR3 DNA: TGTGCCAGCAGCCAATTCGAGGGGAACACCGGGGAGCTGTTTTTT; CDR3 protein: CASSQFEGNTGELFF
J gene: TRBJ2-4; V gene: TRBV20-1; D gene: .; clone size: .; CDR3 DNA: TGCAGTGCGCCACAGGGAAATGTGGCCAAAAACATTCAGTACTTC; CDR3 protein: CSAPQGNVAKNIQYF
J gene: TRBJ2-3; V gene: TRBV4-3; D gene: .; clone size: many; CDR3 DNA: TGCGCCAGCAGCCAAGCACAGGGGCGGGATGATACGCAGTATTTT; CDR3 protein: CASSQAQGRDDTQYF
J gene: TRBJ2-2; V gene: TRBV7-8; D gene: .; clone size: many; CDR3 DNA: TGTGCCAGCAGCTACTTAGTTCGGGGTGACACCGGGGAGCTGTTTTTT; CDR3 protein: CASSYLVRGDTGELFF
J gene: TRBJ2-7; V gene: TRBV7-2; D gene: .; clone size: few; CDR3 DNA: TGTGCCAGCAGCTTAGAGGGGGCCTACGAGCAGTACTTC; CDR3 protein: CASSLEGAYEQYF
J gene: TRBJ2-5; V gene: TRBV5-1; D gene: TRBD2; clone size: .; CDR3 DNA: TGCGCCAGCAATCTCCCTAGCGGGGCCCAAGAGACCCAGTACTTC; CDR3 protein: CASNLPSGAQETQYF
J gene: TRBJ2-1; V gene: TRBV20-1; D gene: .; clone size: few; CDR3 DNA: TGCAGCGGACTCCTGGGGGTCTCTGAGCAGTTCTTC; CDR3 protein: CSGLLGVSEQFF
J gene: TRBJ2-1; V gene: TRBV27; D gene: .; clone size: .; CDR3 DNA: TGTGCCAGCAGTTCCCTGGACCACTATGAGCAGTTCTTC; CDR3 protein: CASSSLDHYEQFF
J gene: TRBJ1-2; V gene: TRBV10-3; D gene: .; clone size: .; CDR3 DNA: TGTGCCTCGAGACCGGGACCACAAGGATCCTATGGCTACACCTTC; CDR3 protein: CASRPGPQGSYGYTF
J gene: TRBJ1-1; V gene: TRBV18; D gene: .; clone size: .; CDR3 DNA: TGTGCCAGCTCACCCCTCGCGGAATCGGGCACTGAAGCTTTCTTT; CDR3 protein: CASSPLAESGTEAFF
J gene: TRBJ2-1; V gene: TRBV6-5; D gene: TRBD1; clone size: few; CDR3 DNA: TGTGCCAGCAGTGACAGGGGATTTTTGGAGCAGTTCTTC; CDR3 protein: CASSDRGFLEQFF
J gene: TRBJ2-3; V gene: TRBV4-2; D gene: TRBD2; clone size: few; CDR3 DNA: TGTGCCAGCAGCCAAGATAATTTGGGACTAGATGCGGATACGCAGTATTTT; CDR3 protein: CASSQDNLGLDADTQYF
J gene: TRBJ1-1; V gene: TRBV5-1; D gene: .; clone size: few; CDR3 DNA: TGCGCCAGCAGCTCGCAAGGGTTTAACACTGAAGCTTTCTTT; CDR3 protein: CASSSQGFNTEAFF
J gene: TRBJ1-4; V gene: TRBV12-3/TRBV12-4; D gene: TRBD1; clone size: .; CDR3 DNA: TGTGCCAGCAGTGACAGGGTAAAGGAAAAACTGTTTTTT; CDR3 protein: CASSDRVKEKLFF
J gene: TRBJ1-2; V gene: TRBV10-3; D gene: TRBD1; clone size: .; CDR3 DNA: TGTGCCATCAGAGAGACAGGGGACTATGGCTACACCTTC; CDR3 protein: CAIRETGDYGYTF
J gene: TRBJ2-5; V gene: TRBV7-6; D gene: TRBD1; clone size: .; CDR3 DNA: TGTGCCAGCAGCCCGGGACAGCTAAACCAAGAGACCCAGTACTTC; CDR3 protein: CASSPGQLNQETQYF
J gene: TRBJ2-7; V gene: TRBV12-3/TRBV12-4; D gene: .; clone size: .; CDR3 DNA: TGTGCCAGCGGCCCCACCTCCTACGAGCAGTACTTC; CDR3 protein: CASGPTSYEQYF
J gene: TRBJ1-5; V gene: TRBV30; D gene: TRBD1; clone size: many; CDR3 DNA: TGTGCCTGGAGTGCAACAGGGGTACAGCCCCAGCATTTT; CDR3 protein: CAWSATGVQPQHF
J gene: TRBJ1-1; V gene: TRBV20-1; D gene: .; clone size: few; CDR3 DNA: TGCAGTGCTAGAGATCCGGGACGAGGGAACACTGAAGCTTTCTTT; CDR3 protein: CSARDPGRGNTEAFF
J gene: TRBJ2-2; V gene: TRBV7-3; D gene: .; clone size: few; CDR3 DNA: TGTGCCAGCAGCCGCTTTGGGGCCGGGGAGCTGTTTTTT; CDR3 protein: CASSRFGAGELFF
J gene: TRBJ2-2; V gene: TRBV24-1; D gene: TRBD2; clone size: few; CDR3 DNA: TGTGCCACGGCTGGGACTAGCGGGGGGACCGGGGAGCTGTTTTTT; CDR3 protein: CATAGTSGGTGELFF
J gene: TRBJ1-4; V gene: TRBV9; D gene: .; clone size: .; CDR3 DNA: TGTGCCAGCAGCACCCAGGGGACTAATGAAAAACTGTTTTTT; CDR3 protein: CASSTQGTNEKLFF
J gene: TRBJ2-7; V gene: TRBV6-2/TRBV6-3; D gene: .; clone size: few; CDR3 DNA: TGTGCCAGCAGTTTCCTGGGATCCCGCTCCTACGAGCAGTACTTC; CDR3 protein: CASSFLGSRSYEQYF
J gene: TRBJ2-1; V gene: TRBV4-3; D gene: TRBD2; clone size: .; CDR3 DNA: TGCGCCAGCAGTCCTGCCACTAGCGGGGGGGTCGGTGAGCAGTTCTTC; CDR3 protein: CASSPATSGGVGEQFF
J gene: TRBJ2-7; V gene: TRBV4-3; D gene: .; clone size: .; CDR3 DNA: TGCGCCAGCAGCCCGACCGAAATATCCTACGAGCAGTACTTC; CDR3 protein: CASSPTEISYEQYF
J gene: TRBJ2-2; V gene: TRBV6-5; D gene: TRBD1; clone size: few; CDR3 DNA: TGTGCCAGCAGTTACTACGGACAGGGCGGCGGGGAGCTGTTTTTT; CDR3 protein: CASSYYGQGGGELFF
J gene: TRBJ1-2; V gene: TRBV6-1; D gene: .; clone size: .; CDR3 DNA: TGTGCCAGTAACTATGGCTACACCTTC; CDR3 protein: CASNYGYTF
J gene: TRBJ2-7; V gene: TRBV20-1; D gene: .; clone size: .; CDR3 DNA: TGCAGTGCTAGAGATGACAGGCTATACGAGCAGTACTTC; CDR3 protein: CSARDDRLYEQYF
J gene: TRBJ1-2; V gene: TRBV12-3/TRBV12-4; D gene: .; clone size: many; CDR3 DNA: TGTGCCAGCAGTTTGGCAGGCTTCGGCTACACCTTC; CDR3 protein: CASSLAGFGYTF
J gene: TRBJ2-2; V gene: TRBV7-3; D gene: .; clone size: .; CDR3 DNA: TGTGCCAGCAGTCTGGGCCTATGGACCGGGGAGCTGTTTTTT; CDR3 protein: CASSLGLWTGELFF
J gene: TRBJ1-4; V gene: TRBV7-9; D gene: TRBD1; clone size: few; CDR3 DNA: TGTGCCAGCAGAGGGACAGGGGTGGAAAAACTGTTTTTT; CDR3 protein: CASRGTGVEKLFF
J gene: TRBJ1-4; V gene: TRBV20-1; D gene: TRBD1; clone size: .; CDR3 DNA: TGCAGTACCCACACGGGACAGGCTGAAAAACTGTTTTTT; CDR3 protein: CSTHTGQAEKLFF
J gene: TRBJ1-2; V gene: TRBV10-3; D gene: .; clone size: .; CDR3 DNA: TGTGCCATCAGTGAGCGGCAGATCGGTTATGGCTACACCTTC; CDR3 protein: CAISERQIGYGYTF
J gene: TRBJ1-2; V gene: TRBV6-6; D gene: TRBD1; clone size: many; CDR3 DNA: TGTGCCAGCAGCGTTCACCGGGACAGGGAAGATGGCTACACCTTC; CDR3 protein: CASSVHRDREDGYTF
J gene: TRBJ2-7; V gene: TRBV6-2/TRBV6-3; D gene: TRBD2; clone size: .; CDR3 DNA: TGTGCCAGCAGTTACTCACTTAAAGGGACTAGCGGGGAATACGAGCAGTACTTC; CDR3 protein: CASSYSLKGTSGEYEQYF
J gene: TRBJ2-6; V gene: TRBV7-3; D gene: .; clone size: .; CDR3 DNA: TGTGCCAGCAGCTCCCCTGGAGGGGGCGATGCTGGGGCCAACGTCCTGACTTTC; CDR3 protein: CASSSPGGGDAGANVLTF
J gene: TRBJ1-5; V gene: TRBV20-1; D gene: TRBD1; clone size: .; CDR3 DNA: TGCAGTGCTGGACAGGGTCATCAGCCCCAGCATTTT; CDR3 protein: CSAGQGHQPQHF
J gene: TRBJ1-2; V gene: TRBV5-6; D gene: .; clone size: .; CDR3 DNA: TGTGCCAGCAGTAATCCTGGTCAGGCCTATGGCTACACCTTC; CDR3 protein: CASSNPGQAYGYTF
J gene: TRBJ2-1; V gene: TRBV5-1; D gene: TRBD2; clone size: .; CDR3 DNA: TGCGCCAGCGGAGCAGCGGGGGTTTCCTACAATGAGCAGTTCTTC; CDR3 protein: CASGAAGVSYNEQFF
J gene: TRBJ1-6; V gene: TRBV5-5; D gene: TRBD1; clone size: many; CDR3 DNA: TGTGCCAGCAGAAACGGGACAGGGCATAATTCACCCCTCCACTTT; CDR3 protein: CASRNGTGHNSPLHF